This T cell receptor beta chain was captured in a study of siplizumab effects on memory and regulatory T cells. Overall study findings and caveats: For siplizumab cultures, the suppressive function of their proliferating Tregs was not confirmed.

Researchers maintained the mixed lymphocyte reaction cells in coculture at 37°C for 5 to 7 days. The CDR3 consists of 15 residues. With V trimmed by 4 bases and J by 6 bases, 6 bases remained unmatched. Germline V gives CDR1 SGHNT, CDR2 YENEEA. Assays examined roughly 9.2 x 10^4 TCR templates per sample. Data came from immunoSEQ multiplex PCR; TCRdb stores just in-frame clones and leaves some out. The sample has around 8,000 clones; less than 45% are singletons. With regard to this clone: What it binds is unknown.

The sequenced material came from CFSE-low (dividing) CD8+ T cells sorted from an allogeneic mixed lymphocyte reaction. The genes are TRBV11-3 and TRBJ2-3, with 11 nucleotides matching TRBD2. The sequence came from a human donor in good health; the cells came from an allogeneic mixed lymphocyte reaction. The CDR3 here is CASSSTSGVGDTQYF. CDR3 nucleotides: TGTGCCAGCAGCTCGACTAGCGGGGTTGGCGATACGCAGTATTTT.